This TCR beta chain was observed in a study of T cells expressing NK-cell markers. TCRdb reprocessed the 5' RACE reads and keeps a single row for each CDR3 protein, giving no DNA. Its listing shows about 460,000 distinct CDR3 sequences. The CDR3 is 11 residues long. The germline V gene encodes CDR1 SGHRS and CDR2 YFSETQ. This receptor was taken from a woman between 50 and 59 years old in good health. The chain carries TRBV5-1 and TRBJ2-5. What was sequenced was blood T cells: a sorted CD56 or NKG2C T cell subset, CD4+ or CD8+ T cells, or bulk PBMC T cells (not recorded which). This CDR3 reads CASSLVETQYF.